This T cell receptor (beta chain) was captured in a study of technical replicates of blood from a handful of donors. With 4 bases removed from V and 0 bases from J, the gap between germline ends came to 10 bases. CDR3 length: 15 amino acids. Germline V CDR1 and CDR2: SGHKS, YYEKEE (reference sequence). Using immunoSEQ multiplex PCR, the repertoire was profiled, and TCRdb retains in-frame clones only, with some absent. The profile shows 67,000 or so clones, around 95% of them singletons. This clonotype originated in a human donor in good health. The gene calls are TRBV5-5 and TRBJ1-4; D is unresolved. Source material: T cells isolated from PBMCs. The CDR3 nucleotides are TGTGCCAGCAGCCCCTGGAGAGCAACTAATGAAAAACTGTTTTTT. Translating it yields CASSPWRATNEKLFF. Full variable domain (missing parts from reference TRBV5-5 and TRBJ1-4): DAGVTQSPTHLIKTRGQQVTLRCSPISGHKSVSWYQQVLGQGPQFIFQYYEKEERGRGNFPDRFSARQFPNYSSELNVNALLLGDSALYLCASSPWRATNEKLFFGSGTQLSVL.